This TCR beta chain came from a study of Graves' ophthalmopathy and Graves' hyperthyroidism. Whole-study results and caveats: In blood appeared most of the expanded thyroid clonotypes whose frequency exceeded 0.001.

CDR3 regions of TCR beta were amplified from RNA transcripts. Second-round multiplex PCR came after first-round RT-PCR with HTBI primers. MiXCR, run by TCRdb on the multiplex PCR reads, gives a single entry per CDR3 protein. The sample includes some 350,000 distinct CDR3 sequences, roughly 15% of them seen just once. This clonotype has only a few counts. Antigen: not known. Germline V gene sequence: CDR1 LGHDT, CDR2 YNNKEL (reference sequence). There are 13 residues in the CDR3. Trimming removed 0 bases at V and 5 bases at J, with 7 bases between. The rearrangement joins TRBV3-1 to TRBJ2-5; D remains ambiguous. The source is an adult woman with stable Graves' hyperthyroidism. Sequencing was carried out using peripheral blood. CDR3 DNA sequence: TGTGCCAGCAGCCAAGAAGGATTGGAGACCCAGTACTTC. Its protein product is CASSQEGLETQYF.